The clone carrying this T cell receptor (beta chain) was detected only a few times. Graves' hyperthyroidism was deemed stable absent ophthalmopathy progression within 18 months. The TCR beta CDR3 regions underwent amplification using RNA transcripts as the source. A first-round RT-PCR of the TCR CDR3 used the HTBI primer set. In TCRdb, the multiplex PCR reads were re-called with MiXCR into one record per CDR3 protein. The data contain hundreds of thousands of distinct CDR3 sequences, approximately 15% of them singletons. This entry comes from a study of T cells in Graves' hyperthyroidism and ophthalmopathy. After removal of 1 base from V and 1 base from J, the junction contained 11 bases not matched to a gene. CDR3 length equals 18 residues. Germline V gene lookup returns CDR1 DFQATT and CDR2 SNEGSKA (reference sequence).

Input material: blood. The chain couples TRBV20-1 to TRBJ2-3, with 10 bases fitting TRBD2. The clonotype comes from a woman in her 30s with Graves' hyperthyroidism. The CDR3 sequence is CSARVLAGVGGGTDTQYF. For the CDR3, the DNA is TGCAGTGCTAGAGTGCTAGCGGGAGTGGGGGGAGGCACAGATACGCAGTATTTT.